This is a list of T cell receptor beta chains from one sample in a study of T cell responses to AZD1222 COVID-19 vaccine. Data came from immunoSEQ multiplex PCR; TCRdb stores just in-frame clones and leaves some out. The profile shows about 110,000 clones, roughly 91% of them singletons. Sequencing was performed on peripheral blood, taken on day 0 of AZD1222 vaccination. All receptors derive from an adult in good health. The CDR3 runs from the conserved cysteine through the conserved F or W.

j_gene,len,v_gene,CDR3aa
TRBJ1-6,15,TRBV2,CASSEEDRGRSPLHF
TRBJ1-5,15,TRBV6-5,CASRGTGGGNQPQHF
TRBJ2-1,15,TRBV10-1,CASSDLGGADNEQFF
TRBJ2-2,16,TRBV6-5,CASSYSRGTGAGELFF
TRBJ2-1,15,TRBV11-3,CASSLAGGPGNEQFF
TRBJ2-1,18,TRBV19,CASSMGLAGSGSYNEQFF
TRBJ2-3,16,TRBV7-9,CASSNGGGGPPDTQYF
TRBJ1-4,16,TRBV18,CASSPLPLGTNEKLFF
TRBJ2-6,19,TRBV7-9,CASSTRTSGGVSGANVLTF
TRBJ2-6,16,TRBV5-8,CASSLLQLSGANVLTF
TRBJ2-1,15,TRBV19,CASSISQSSYNEQFF
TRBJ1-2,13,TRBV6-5,CASRRDRGGGYTF
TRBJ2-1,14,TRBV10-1,CASSEPTQGDEQFF
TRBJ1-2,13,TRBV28,CASSPPKGYGYTF
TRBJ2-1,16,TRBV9,CASSPASGSLYNEQFF
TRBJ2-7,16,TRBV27,CASSFSGTPSPSEQYF
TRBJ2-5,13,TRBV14,CASSRQPQETQYF
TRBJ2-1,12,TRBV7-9,CASSLAGREQFF
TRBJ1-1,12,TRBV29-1,CSVERGGDEAFF
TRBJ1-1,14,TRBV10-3,CAISESGGGTEAFF
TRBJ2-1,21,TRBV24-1,CATKRQSTSGNSKLSYNEQFF
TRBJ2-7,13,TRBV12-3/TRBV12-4,CASSPRQGYEQYF
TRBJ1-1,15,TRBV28,CASRPETLMNTEAFF
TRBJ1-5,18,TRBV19,CASSTVLQGRFSNQPQHF
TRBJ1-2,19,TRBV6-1,CASSENVVTGGSFNYGYTF
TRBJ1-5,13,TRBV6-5,CASSYEGYQPQHF
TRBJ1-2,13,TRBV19,CASSIDSFYGYTF
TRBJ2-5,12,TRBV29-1,CSARGTQETQYF
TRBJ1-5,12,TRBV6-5,CASTTTNQPQHF
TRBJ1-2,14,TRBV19,CASIPPGTGGSYTF
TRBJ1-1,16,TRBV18,CASSPFPPGDINEAFF
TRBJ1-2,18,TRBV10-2,CASSDPSAQGARGRGYTF
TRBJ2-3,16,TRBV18,CASSPRDRGGTDTQYF
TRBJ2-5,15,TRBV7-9,CASTGPVSSQETQYF
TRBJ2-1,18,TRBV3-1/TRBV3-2,CASSPRGASGRPYNEQFF
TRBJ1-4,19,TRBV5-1,CASSGSPLGTGNYWEKLFF
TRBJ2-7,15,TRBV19,CASSSRTGGSYEQYF
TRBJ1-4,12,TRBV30,CAWSVGREKLFF
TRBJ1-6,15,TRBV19,CAGRYRDFGNSPLHF
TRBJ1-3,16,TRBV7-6,CASSLGGIRAGNTIYF
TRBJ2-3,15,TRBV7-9,CASSPPGVSTDTQYF
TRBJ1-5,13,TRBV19,CASSITGSQPQHF